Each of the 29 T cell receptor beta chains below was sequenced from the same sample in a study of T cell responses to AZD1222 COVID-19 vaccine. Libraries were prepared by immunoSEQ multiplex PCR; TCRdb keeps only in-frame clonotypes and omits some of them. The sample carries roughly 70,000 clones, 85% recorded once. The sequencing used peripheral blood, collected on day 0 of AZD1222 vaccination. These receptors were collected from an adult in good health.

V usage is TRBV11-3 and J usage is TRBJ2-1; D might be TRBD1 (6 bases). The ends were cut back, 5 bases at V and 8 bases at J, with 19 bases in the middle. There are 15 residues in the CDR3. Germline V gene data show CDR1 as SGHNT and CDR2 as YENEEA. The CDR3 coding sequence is TGTGCCAGCAGCCTCAGACAGGTCGGGAACGATGAGCAGTTCTTC. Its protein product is CASSLRQVGNDEQFF.

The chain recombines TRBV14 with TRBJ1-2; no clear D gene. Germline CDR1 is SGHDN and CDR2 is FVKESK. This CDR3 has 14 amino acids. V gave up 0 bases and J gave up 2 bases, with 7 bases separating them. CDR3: CASSQEAGNYGYTF. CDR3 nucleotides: TGTGCCAGCAGCCAAGAGGCTGGCAACTATGGCTACACCTTC.

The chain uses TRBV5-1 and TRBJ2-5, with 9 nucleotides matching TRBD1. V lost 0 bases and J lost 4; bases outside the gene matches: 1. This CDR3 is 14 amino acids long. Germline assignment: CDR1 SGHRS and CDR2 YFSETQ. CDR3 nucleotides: TGCGCCAGCAGCTTGGGGACAGGGGTAGAGACCCAGTACTTC. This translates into CASSLGTGVETQYF. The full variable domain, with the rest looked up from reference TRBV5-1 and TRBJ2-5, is KAGVTQTPRYLIKTRGQQVTLSCSPISGHRSVSWYQQTPGQGLQFLFEYFSETQRNKGNFPGRFSGRQFSNSRSEMNVSTLELGDSALYLCASSLGTGVETQYFGPGTRLLVL.

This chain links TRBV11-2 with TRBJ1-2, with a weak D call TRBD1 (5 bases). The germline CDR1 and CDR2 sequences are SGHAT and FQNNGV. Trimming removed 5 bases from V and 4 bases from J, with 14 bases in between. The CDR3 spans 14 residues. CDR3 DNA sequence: TGTGCCAGCAGCCCAACGCTGGGACGCTATGGCTACACCTTC. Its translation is CASSPTLGRYGYTF.

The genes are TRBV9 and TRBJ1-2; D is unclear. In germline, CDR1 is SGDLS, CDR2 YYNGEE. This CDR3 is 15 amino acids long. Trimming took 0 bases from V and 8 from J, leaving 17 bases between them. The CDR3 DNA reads TGTGCCAGCAGCGTAGCCGAGGCTCAGGCGGGGGGCTACACCTTC. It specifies CASSVAEAQAGGYTF.

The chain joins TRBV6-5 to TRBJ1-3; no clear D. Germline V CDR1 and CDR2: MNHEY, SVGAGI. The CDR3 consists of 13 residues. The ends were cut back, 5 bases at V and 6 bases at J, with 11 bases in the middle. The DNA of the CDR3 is TGTGCCAGCAGTACCCAGATCCAAAACACCATATATTTT. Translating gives CASSTQIQNTIYF.

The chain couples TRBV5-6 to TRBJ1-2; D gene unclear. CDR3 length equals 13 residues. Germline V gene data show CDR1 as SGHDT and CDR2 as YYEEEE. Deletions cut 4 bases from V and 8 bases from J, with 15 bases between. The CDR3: CASSLVAKGGYTF. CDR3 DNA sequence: TGTGCCAGCAGCCTAGTCGCGAAGGGAGGCTACACCTTC.

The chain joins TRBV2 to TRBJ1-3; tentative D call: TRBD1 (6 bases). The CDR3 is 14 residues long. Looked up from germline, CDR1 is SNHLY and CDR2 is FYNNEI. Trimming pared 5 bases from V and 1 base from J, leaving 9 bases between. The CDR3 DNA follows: TGTGCCAGCAGTAGGGACAATTCTGGAAACACCATATATTTT. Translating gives CASSRDNSGNTIYF.

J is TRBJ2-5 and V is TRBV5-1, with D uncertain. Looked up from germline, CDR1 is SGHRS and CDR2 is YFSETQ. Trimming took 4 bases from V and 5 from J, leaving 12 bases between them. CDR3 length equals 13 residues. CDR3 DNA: TGCGCCAGCAGCCCTAATAGGCCTGAGACCCAGTACTTC. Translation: CASSPNRPETQYF.

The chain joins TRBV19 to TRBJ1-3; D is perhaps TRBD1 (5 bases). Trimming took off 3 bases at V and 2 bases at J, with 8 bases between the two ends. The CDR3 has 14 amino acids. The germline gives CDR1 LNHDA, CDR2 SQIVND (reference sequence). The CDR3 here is CASSITGAGNTIYF. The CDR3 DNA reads TGTGCCAGTAGTATCACGGGGGCTGGAAACACCATATATTTT.

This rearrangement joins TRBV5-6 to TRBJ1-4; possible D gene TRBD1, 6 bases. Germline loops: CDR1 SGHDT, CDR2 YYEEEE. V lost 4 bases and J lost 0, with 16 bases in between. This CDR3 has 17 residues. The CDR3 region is CASSRPRGATTNEKLFF. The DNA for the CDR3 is TGTGCCAGCAGCCGACCCCGGGGGGCGACAACTAATGAAAAACTGTTTTTT.

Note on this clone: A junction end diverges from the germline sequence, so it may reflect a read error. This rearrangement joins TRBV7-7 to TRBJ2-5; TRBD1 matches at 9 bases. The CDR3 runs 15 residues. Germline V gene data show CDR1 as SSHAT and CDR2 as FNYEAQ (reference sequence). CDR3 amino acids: CASSLGTGRRETQYF. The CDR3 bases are TGTGCTAGCAGCTTGGGGACAGGGCGTCGAGAGACCCAGTACTTC.

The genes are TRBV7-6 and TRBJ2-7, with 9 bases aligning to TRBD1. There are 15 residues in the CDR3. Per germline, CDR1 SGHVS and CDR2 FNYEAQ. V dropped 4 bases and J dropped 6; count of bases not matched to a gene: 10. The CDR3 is CASSSGGTGFSEQYF. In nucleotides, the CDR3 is TGTGCCAGCAGCTCCGGTGGGACAGGGTTTTCCGAGCAGTACTTC.

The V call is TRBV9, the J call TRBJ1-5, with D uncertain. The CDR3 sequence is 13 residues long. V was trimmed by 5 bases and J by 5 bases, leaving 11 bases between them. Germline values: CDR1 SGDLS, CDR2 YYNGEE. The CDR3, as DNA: TGTGCCAGCAGTCAAAGCTGGGATCAGCCCCAGCATTTT. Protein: CASSQSWDQPQHF.

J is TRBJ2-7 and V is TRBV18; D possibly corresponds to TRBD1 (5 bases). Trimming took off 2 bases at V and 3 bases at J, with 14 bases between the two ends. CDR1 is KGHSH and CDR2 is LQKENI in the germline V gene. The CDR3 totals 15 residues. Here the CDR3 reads CASSPFSRQSYEQYF. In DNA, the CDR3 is TGTGCCAGCTCACCATTCTCGAGACAGAGCTACGAGCAGTACTTC.

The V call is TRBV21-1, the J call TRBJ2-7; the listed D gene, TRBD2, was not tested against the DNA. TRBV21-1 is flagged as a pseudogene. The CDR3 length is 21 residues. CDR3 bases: TGTGCCAGCAGTACCGCCAGGGGAATAAGCGGGAGGCCCTGGGGTTCCTACGAGCAGTACTTC. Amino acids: CASSTARGISGRPWGSYEQYF.

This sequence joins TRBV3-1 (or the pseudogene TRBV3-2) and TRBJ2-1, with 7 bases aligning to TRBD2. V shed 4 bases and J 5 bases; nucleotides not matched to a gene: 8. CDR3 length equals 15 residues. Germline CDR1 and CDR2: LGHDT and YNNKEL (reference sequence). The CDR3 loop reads CASSPIPGTNNEQFF. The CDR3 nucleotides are TGTGCCAGCAGCCCCATACCCGGGACTAACAATGAGCAGTTCTTC.

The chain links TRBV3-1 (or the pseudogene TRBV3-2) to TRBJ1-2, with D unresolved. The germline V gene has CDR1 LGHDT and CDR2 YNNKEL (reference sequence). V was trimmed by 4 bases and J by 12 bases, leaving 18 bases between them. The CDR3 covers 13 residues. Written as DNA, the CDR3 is TGTGCCAGCAGCCCGCCGGGATCCCGTAGTCACACCTTC. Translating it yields CASSPPGSRSHTF.

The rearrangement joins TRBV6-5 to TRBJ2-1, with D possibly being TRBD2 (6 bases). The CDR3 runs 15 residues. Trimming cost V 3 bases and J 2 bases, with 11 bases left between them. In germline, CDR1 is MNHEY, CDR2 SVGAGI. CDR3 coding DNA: TGTGCCAGCAGTTATGCAGCGGGCACCTACAATGAGCAGTTCTTC. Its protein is CASSYAAGTYNEQFF.

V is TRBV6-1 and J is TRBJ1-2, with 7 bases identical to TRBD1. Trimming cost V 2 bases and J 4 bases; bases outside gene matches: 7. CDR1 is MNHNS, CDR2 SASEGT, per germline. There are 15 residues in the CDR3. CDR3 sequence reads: CASSETGTVPYGYTF. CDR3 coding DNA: TGTGCCAGCAGTGAAACCGGGACAGTACCCTATGGCTACACCTTC.

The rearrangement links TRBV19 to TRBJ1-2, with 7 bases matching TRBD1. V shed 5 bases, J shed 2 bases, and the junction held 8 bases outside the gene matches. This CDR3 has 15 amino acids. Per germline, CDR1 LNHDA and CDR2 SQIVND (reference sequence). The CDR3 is CASSLQPTGNYGYTF. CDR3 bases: TGTGCCAGTAGTCTCCAACCGACAGGGAACTATGGCTACACCTTC.

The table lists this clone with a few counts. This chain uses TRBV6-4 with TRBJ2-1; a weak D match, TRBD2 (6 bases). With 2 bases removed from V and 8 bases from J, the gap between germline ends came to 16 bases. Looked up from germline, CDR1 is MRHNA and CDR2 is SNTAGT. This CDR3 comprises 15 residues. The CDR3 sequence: CASSDPLAGRYEQFF. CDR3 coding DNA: TGTGCCAGCAGTGACCCCTTGGCGGGGAGGTATGAGCAGTTCTTC.

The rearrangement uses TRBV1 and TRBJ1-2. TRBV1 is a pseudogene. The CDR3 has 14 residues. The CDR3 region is CTSSGLRGNYGYTF. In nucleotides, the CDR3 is TGCACCAGCAGTGGGTTGAGGGGTAACTATGGCTACACCTTC.

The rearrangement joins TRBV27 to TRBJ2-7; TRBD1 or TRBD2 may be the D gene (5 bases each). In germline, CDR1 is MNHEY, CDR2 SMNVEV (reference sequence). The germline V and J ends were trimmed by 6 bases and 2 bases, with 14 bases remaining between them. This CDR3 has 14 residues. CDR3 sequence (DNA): TGTGCCAGCAGCCCCGAGGGGCGACCCTACGAGCAGTACTTC. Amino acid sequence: CASSPEGRPYEQYF.

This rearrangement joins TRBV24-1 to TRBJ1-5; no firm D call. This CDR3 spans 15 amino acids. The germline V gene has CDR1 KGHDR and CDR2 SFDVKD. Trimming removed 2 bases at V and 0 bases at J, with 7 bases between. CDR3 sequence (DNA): TGTGCCACCAGTGATTCGAGAAATAGCAATCAGCCCCAGCATTTT. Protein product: CATSDSRNSNQPQHF.

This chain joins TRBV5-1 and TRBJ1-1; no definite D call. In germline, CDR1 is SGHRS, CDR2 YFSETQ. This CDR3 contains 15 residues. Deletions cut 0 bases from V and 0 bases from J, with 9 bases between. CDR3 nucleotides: TGCGCCAGCAGCTTGGATTTGGGGTTGAACACTGAAGCTTTCTTT. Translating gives CASSLDLGLNTEAFF.

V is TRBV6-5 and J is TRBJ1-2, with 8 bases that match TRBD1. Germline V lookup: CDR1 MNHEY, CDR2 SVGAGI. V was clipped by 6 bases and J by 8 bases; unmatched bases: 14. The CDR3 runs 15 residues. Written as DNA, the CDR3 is TGTGCCAGCAGCCAACCCGGACAGGGAGTGTTCGGCTACACCTTC. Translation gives CASSQPGQGVFGYTF.

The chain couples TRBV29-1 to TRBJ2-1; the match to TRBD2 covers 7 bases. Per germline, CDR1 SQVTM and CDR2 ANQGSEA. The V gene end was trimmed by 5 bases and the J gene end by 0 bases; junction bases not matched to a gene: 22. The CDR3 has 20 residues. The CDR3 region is CSVNGPLRIAGGSSYNEQFF. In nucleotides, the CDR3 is TGCAGCGTTAACGGCCCCCTGCGAATAGCGGGTGGGAGCTCCTACAATGAGCAGTTCTTC.

The CDR3 DNA is TGCGCCAGCAGCCAAGACCTTTGGCAGCCCCAGCATTTT. Protein: CASSQDLWQPQHF. This chain links TRBV4-1 with TRBJ1-5; no reliable D call. The germline CDR1 and CDR2 sequences are MGHRA and YSYEKL. This CDR3 has 13 amino acids. Trimming pared 0 bases from V and 7 bases from J, leaving 7 bases between.